These 10 T cell receptor beta chains were all obtained from the same sample, sequenced in a study of cytomegalovirus exposure and HLA in healthy donors. The PCR was carried out with 60 Vbeta primers and 13 Jbeta primers. Measured with immunoSEQ multiplex PCR; TCRdb has only the in-frame clones, and not every one. The data contain approximately 90,000 clones, approximately 77% of them singletons. Sample: PBMCs. Receptor source: a woman aged 40 to 49 in good health and CMV-seronegative.

The chain links TRBV7-3 to TRBJ2-3, with 7 bases fitting TRBD2. Trimming cost V 2 bases and J 1 base; bases outside gene matches: 3. Germline-derived CDR1 and CDR2 are SGHTA and FQGTGA. The CDR3 is 15 amino acids. This CDR3 is CASSLAGVRTDTQYF. In DNA, the CDR3 is TGTGCCAGCAGCTTAGCGGGGGTACGCACAGATACGCAGTATTTT.

The rearrangement joins TRBV11-3 to TRBJ2-7; a possible D gene is TRBD2 (6 bases). The V end lost 4 bases, the J end lost 4 bases, and 11 bases lay between the germline ends. The CDR3 covers 13 residues. Germline lookup yields CDR1 SGHNT and CDR2 YENEEA. The CDR3 DNA reads as TGTGCCAGCAGCTCGGGGGATGAATACGAGCAGTACTTC. Protein: CASSSGDEYEQYF.

V is TRBV5-4 and J is TRBJ1-1; no definite D call. Germline assignment: CDR1 SGHNT and CDR2 YYREEE (reference sequence). Trimming took 4 bases from V and 1 from J, leaving 11 bases between them. This CDR3 spans 14 amino acids. CDR3 sequence: CASSARVGNTEAFF. The DNA for the CDR3 is TGTGCCAGCAGCGCCCGGGTAGGGAACACTGAAGCTTTCTTT.

Worth noting for this clone: The CDR3 does not end in the conserved phenylalanine or tryptophan, so this is likely a read error. The genes are TRBV9 and TRBJ1-5; D gene ambiguous. Germline V gene lookup returns CDR1 SGDLS and CDR2 YYNGEE. The CDR3 spans 13 residues. The V end was cut by 0 bases, the J end by 5 bases, with 6 bases between. CDR3 nucleotides: TGTGCCAGCAGCGTAGACCAGGATCAGCCCCAGCATGTT. Encoded protein: CASSVDQDQPQHV.

The rearrangement uses TRBV2 and TRBJ2-2; TRBD1 matches at 12 bases. Looked up from germline, CDR1 is SNHLY and CDR2 is FYNNEI. Unmatched junction bases numbered 6, after V lost 6 bases and J lost 7 bases. The CDR3 loop spans 15 amino acids. CDR3 in DNA: TGTGCCAGCAGGGGACAGGGGGCGTCGAACGGGGAGCTGTTTTTT. It is translated as CASRGQGASNGELFF.

V and J are TRBV19 and TRBJ1-1; TRBD1 matches 9 bases. Germline loops: CDR1 LNHDA, CDR2 SQIVND (reference sequence). The CDR3 is 13 amino acids. J lost 3 bases, V lost 4 bases, and 0 bases had no gene match. The CDR3 nucleotides are TGTGCCAGTAGTAGACAGGGGGACACTGAAGCTTTCTTT. This sequence encodes CASSRQGDTEAFF.

CDR3 sequence reads: CARRDRARGNTIYF. The CDR3 coding sequence is TGTGCCAGGAGGGACAGGGCGCGTGGAAACACCATATATTTT. This sequence joins TRBV2 and TRBJ1-3; 9 bases are a match to TRBD1. The CDR3 runs to 14 residues. The germline V gene has CDR1 SNHLY and CDR2 FYNNEI. J was trimmed by 3 bases and V by 9 bases; bases with no gene match: 6.

The J gene is TRBJ2-2, the V gene TRBV7-9; D gene ambiguous. The germline V gene encodes CDR1 SEHNR and CDR2 FQNEAQ (reference sequence). CDR3 length equals 13 residues. The ends were cut back, 4 bases at V and 5 bases at J, with 8 bases in the middle. CDR3 DNA: TGTGCCAGCAGCTCAGATGTAACCGGGGAGCTGTTTTTT. Protein: CASSSDVTGELFF.

The chain recombines TRBV7-2 with TRBJ1-1, with D perhaps TRBD1 (6 bases). V was cut by 5 bases and J by 4 bases, with 17 bases left in between. The CDR3 spans 15 residues. Germline V gene sequence: CDR1 SGHTA, CDR2 FQGNSA. The CDR3 reads CASSPNQQGATEAFF. CDR3 sequence (DNA): TGTGCCAGCAGCCCGAACCAACAGGGAGCCACTGAAGCTTTCTTT.

This rearrangement joins TRBV13 to TRBJ1-3; no clear D. The V and J ends lost 0 bases and 3 bases respectively, with 6 bases between them. CDR1 is PRHDT, CDR2 FYEKMQ, per germline (reference sequence). The CDR3 totals 14 residues. This CDR3 reads CASSLGSGGNTIYF. CDR3 nucleotides: TGTGCCAGCAGCTTAGGGTCCGGTGGAAACACCATATATTTT.